This T cell receptor beta chain is from a study of vaccination effects on CD4 cells after COVID-19. The wider study: Following the second dose by a median of 72 days, the post-vaccine samples were obtained.

The CDR3 totals 18 residues. Germline CDR1 is LNHDA and CDR2 is SQIVND (reference sequence). V shed 7 bases and J 0 bases; nucleotides not matched to a gene: 9. Sequencing was performed with immunoSEQ multiplex PCR; in TCRdb, only in-frame clones are kept and a portion is missing. The sample has approximately 25,000 clones, nearly 80% seen once. Sequencing followed a ViraFEST assay step that expanded antigen-specific CD4+ T cells with viral peptide pools. Culturing for 9 to 10 days preceded CD4+ T cell isolation. Vaccination of participants consisted of two doses of either the BNT162b2 or mRNA-1273 vaccine. Wells each received more than 1.5 million PBMC, cultured with 10 IU/ml IL-2 and roughly 10 ug/ml peptides. To note about this clone: What it binds is unknown.

The chain couples TRBV19 to TRBJ2-6; 10 bases are a match to TRBD1. This TCR was recovered from a human donor who received a COVID-19 vaccine. Some clones in this sample may be carry-over from other donors' samples. Sequences were derived from CD4+ T cells from PBMCs cultured with SARS-CoV-2 spike peptides, sampled after COVID-19 vaccination. CDR3 in amino acids: CASNLRDRGLSGANVLTF. The CDR3 nucleotides read TGTGCCAGTAACCTCCGGGACAGGGGACTCTCTGGGGCCAACGTCCTGACTTTC.